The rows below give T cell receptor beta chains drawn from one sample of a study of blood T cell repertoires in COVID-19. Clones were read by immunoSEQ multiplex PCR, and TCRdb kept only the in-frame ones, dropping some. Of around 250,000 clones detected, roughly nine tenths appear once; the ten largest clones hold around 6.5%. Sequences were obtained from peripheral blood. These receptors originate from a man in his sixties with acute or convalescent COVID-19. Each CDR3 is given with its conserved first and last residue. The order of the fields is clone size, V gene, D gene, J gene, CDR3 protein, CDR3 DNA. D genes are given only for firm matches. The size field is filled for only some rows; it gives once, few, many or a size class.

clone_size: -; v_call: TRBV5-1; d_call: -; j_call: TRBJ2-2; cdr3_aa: CASSSLSWGSGELFF; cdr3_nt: TGCGCCAGCAGCTCACTCTCTTGGGGCTCCGGGGAGCTGTTTTTT
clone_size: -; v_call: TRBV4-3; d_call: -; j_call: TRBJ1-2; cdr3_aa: CASSPDTQFYGYTF; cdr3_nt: TGCGCCAGCAGCCCTGACACCCAGTTCTATGGCTACACCTTC
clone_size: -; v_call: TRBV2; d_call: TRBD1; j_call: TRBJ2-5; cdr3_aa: CASRRDRGIQETQYF; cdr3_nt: TGTGCCAGCAGGAGGGACAGGGGGATCCAAGAGACCCAGTACTTC
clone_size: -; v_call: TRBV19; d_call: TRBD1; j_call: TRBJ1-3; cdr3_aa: CATSSGQVGNTIYF; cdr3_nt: TGTGCCACGAGTTCGGGACAGGTTGGAAACACCATATATTTT
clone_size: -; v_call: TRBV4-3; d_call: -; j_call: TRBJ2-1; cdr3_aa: CASSSRSRIVGEQFF; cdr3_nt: TGCGCCAGCAGCTCAAGATCTAGGATCGTGGGTGAGCAGTTCTTC
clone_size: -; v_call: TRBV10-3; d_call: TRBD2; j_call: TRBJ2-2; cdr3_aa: CAISGLSGADANTGELFF; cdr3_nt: TGTGCCATCAGTGGACTCAGCGGGGCGGACGCGAACACCGGGGAGCTGTTTTTT
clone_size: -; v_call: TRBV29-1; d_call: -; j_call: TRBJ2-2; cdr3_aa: CSVATTNTGELFF; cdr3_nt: TGCAGCGTTGCGACAACTAACACCGGGGAGCTGTTTTTT
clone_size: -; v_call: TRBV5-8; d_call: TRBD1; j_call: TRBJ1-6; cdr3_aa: CASSYLTGDNSPLHF; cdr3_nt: TGTGCCAGCAGCTACCTAACAGGGGATAATTCACCCCTCCACTTT
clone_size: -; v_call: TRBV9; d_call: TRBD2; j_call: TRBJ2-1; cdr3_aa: CASSGPSGSSYNEQFF; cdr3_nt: TGTGCCAGCAGCGGACCTAGCGGGAGCTCCTACAATGAGCAGTTCTTC
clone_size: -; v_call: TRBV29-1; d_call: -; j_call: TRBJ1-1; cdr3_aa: CSVRPGGRAGTEAFF; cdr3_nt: TGCAGCGTCCGGCCGGGGGGTCGGGCGGGCACTGAAGCTTTCTTT
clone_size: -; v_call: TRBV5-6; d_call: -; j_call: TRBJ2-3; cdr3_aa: CASSLGVGLDTQYF; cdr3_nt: TGTGCCAGCAGCTTAGGGGTGGGCTTAGATACGCAGTATTTT
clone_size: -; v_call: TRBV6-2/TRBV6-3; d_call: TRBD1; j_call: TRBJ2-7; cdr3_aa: CASSYPGTGGNEQYF; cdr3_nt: TGTGCCAGCAGTTACCCCGGGACAGGGGGCAACGAGCAGTACTTC
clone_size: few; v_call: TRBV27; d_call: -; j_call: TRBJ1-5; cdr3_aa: CASSLVGRNQPQHF; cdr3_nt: TGTGCCAGCAGTTTAGTGGGGCGCAATCAGCCCCAGCATTTT
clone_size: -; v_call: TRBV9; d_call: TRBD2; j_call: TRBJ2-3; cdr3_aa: CASSVAGTGLLTDTQYF; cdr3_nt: TGTGCCAGCAGCGTAGCAGGGACGGGACTACTCACAGATACGCAGTATTTT
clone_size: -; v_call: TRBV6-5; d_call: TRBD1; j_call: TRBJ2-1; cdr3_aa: CASRVMTGAWNEQFF; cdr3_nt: TGTGCCAGCAGAGTCATGACAGGGGCATGGAATGAGCAGTTCTTC
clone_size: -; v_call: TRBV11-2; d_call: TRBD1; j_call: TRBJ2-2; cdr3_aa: CASSSPGDRGKAGELFF; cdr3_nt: TGTGCCAGCAGCTCCCCCGGGGACAGGGGGAAGGCCGGGGAGCTGTTTTTT
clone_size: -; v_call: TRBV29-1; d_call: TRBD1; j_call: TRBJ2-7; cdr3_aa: CSVDRGTGPYEQYF; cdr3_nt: TGCAGCGTTGACAGGGGGACAGGACCCTACGAGCAGTACTTC
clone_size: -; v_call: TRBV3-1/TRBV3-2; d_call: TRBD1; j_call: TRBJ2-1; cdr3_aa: CASSLLAGQGNEQFF; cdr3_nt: TGTGCCAGCAGCCTCCTGGCGGGACAGGGCAATGAGCAGTTCTTC
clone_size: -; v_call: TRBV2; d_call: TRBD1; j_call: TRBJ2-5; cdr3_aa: CASSVQGAGETQYF; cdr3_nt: TGTGCCAGCAGTGTACAGGGGGCGGGAGAGACCCAGTACTTC
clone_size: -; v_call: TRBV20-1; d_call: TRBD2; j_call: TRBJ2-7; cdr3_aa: CSANEREAAYEQYF; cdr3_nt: TGCAGTGCTAATGAGCGGGAGGCCGCCTACGAGCAGTACTTC
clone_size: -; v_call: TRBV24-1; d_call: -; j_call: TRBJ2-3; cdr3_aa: CATSDLGGDRTDTQYF; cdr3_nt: TGTGCCACCAGTGACCTCGGCGGGGATAGAACAGATACGCAGTATTTT
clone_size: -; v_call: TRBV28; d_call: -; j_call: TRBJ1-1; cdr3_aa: CASSGAGNTEAFF; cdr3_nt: TGTGCCAGCAGTGGGGCCGGCAATACTGAAGCTTTCTTT
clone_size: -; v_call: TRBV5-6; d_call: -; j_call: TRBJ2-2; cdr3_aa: CASSLKNRGTVTGELFF; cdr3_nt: TGTGCCAGCAGCTTGAAGAATCGCGGGACAGTGACCGGGGAGCTGTTTTTT
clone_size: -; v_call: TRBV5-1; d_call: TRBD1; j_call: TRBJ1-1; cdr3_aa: CASSPQTGRNTEAFF; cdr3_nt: TGCGCCAGCAGCCCCCAGACAGGGAGGAACACTGAAGCTTTCTTT